These 2 T cell receptor beta chains originate from one sample sequenced in a study of T cell responses to AZD1222 COVID-19 vaccine. Assay used: immunoSEQ multiplex PCR; TCRdb lists only in-frame clones, some missing. The sample carries some 70,000 clones, roughly 80% recorded once. Sequenced material: peripheral blood, taken on day 0 of AZD1222 vaccination. These receptors were collected from an adult in good health.

This chain uses TRBV30 with TRBJ2-7; the D gene is possibly TRBD1 (5 bases). This CDR3 comprises 15 residues. The germline V gene encodes CDR1 GTSNPN and CDR2 SVGIG (reference sequence). V lost 2 bases to trimming and J lost 0 bases, with 14 bases between them. DNA for the CDR3: TGTGCCTGGAGTCCGGCCGACAGAAGCTCCTACGAGCAGTACTTC. Protein product: CAWSPADRSSYEQYF.

The chain is built from TRBV29-1 and TRBJ2-3; 7 positions match TRBD2. The CDR3 spans 14 residues. Unmatched junction bases numbered 2, after V lost 1 base and J lost 1 base. Germline CDR1 is SQVTM and CDR2 is ANQGSEA. The CDR3 DNA reads as TGCAGCGTTGAAGTGGCGGGGGGCACAGATACGCAGTATTTT. Translated: CSVEVAGGTDTQYF.